This is a list of T cell receptor beta chains from one sample in a study of early T cells in non-severe SARS-CoV-2 infection. TCRdb reprocessed the 5' RACE reads with MiXCR, giving one entry per CDR3 protein. The profile shows approximately 83,000 distinct CDR3 sequences, 11% to 15% of them singletons. Source material: whole blood. These receptors were collected from an adult who was a healthcare worker with PCR-confirmed SARS-CoV-2 infection or an uninfected control (not recorded which). CDR3s include the opening cysteine and the closing phenylalanine or tryptophan. The D gene is left open where the match is weak. The size entry is marked missing in some rows and otherwise reads once, few, many or a size class.

CDR3nt | CDR3aa | j_gene | d_gene | abundance | v_gene
TGCGCCAGCAGCAGGACTAGCGGGGAGCAGTACTTC | CASSRTSGEQYF | TRBJ2-7 | TRBD2 | - | TRBV5-1
TGTGCCAGCAGCCGGGGCCCTGGGGCCGGGGAGCTGTTTTTT | CASSRGPGAGELFF | TRBJ2-2 | - | few | TRBV11-3
TGCAGTGCGGAGGGACCTATGGCAAGCTCCTACAATGAGCAGTTCTTC | CSAEGPMASSYNEQFF | TRBJ2-1 | - | - | TRBV20-1
TGTGCCATCAGTGAGTCCGGGGCCCTCGAGCAGTACTTC | CAISESGALEQYF | TRBJ2-7 | - | - | TRBV10-3
TGTGCCAGCAGTCCCCCGGGACAGAAGGGTGCAGATACGCAGTATTTT | CASSPPGQKGADTQYF | TRBJ2-3 | TRBD1 | - | TRBV28
TGTGCCAGCAGCCCCACCCTGACAGGCCGTAGCACAGATACGCAGTATTTT | CASSPTLTGRSTDTQYF | TRBJ2-3 | - | - | TRBV5-6
TGTGCCATCAGTGAGTACGACGAGCAGTACTTC | CAISEYDEQYF | TRBJ2-7 | - | - | TRBV10-3
TGTGCCAGCAGCCAAGACAGGTTTGGCTACACCTTC | CASSQDRFGYTF | TRBJ1-2 | - | - | TRBV14
TGTGCCAGCAGTGATTCCACGAAGGGGAACACTGAAGCTTTCTTT | CASSDSTKGNTEAFF | TRBJ1-1 | - | - | TRBV6-1
TGCAGTGCTAGGGGGTATAATGGGTTAAATGAGCAGTTCTTC | CSARGYNGLNEQFF | TRBJ2-1 | - | few | TRBV20-1